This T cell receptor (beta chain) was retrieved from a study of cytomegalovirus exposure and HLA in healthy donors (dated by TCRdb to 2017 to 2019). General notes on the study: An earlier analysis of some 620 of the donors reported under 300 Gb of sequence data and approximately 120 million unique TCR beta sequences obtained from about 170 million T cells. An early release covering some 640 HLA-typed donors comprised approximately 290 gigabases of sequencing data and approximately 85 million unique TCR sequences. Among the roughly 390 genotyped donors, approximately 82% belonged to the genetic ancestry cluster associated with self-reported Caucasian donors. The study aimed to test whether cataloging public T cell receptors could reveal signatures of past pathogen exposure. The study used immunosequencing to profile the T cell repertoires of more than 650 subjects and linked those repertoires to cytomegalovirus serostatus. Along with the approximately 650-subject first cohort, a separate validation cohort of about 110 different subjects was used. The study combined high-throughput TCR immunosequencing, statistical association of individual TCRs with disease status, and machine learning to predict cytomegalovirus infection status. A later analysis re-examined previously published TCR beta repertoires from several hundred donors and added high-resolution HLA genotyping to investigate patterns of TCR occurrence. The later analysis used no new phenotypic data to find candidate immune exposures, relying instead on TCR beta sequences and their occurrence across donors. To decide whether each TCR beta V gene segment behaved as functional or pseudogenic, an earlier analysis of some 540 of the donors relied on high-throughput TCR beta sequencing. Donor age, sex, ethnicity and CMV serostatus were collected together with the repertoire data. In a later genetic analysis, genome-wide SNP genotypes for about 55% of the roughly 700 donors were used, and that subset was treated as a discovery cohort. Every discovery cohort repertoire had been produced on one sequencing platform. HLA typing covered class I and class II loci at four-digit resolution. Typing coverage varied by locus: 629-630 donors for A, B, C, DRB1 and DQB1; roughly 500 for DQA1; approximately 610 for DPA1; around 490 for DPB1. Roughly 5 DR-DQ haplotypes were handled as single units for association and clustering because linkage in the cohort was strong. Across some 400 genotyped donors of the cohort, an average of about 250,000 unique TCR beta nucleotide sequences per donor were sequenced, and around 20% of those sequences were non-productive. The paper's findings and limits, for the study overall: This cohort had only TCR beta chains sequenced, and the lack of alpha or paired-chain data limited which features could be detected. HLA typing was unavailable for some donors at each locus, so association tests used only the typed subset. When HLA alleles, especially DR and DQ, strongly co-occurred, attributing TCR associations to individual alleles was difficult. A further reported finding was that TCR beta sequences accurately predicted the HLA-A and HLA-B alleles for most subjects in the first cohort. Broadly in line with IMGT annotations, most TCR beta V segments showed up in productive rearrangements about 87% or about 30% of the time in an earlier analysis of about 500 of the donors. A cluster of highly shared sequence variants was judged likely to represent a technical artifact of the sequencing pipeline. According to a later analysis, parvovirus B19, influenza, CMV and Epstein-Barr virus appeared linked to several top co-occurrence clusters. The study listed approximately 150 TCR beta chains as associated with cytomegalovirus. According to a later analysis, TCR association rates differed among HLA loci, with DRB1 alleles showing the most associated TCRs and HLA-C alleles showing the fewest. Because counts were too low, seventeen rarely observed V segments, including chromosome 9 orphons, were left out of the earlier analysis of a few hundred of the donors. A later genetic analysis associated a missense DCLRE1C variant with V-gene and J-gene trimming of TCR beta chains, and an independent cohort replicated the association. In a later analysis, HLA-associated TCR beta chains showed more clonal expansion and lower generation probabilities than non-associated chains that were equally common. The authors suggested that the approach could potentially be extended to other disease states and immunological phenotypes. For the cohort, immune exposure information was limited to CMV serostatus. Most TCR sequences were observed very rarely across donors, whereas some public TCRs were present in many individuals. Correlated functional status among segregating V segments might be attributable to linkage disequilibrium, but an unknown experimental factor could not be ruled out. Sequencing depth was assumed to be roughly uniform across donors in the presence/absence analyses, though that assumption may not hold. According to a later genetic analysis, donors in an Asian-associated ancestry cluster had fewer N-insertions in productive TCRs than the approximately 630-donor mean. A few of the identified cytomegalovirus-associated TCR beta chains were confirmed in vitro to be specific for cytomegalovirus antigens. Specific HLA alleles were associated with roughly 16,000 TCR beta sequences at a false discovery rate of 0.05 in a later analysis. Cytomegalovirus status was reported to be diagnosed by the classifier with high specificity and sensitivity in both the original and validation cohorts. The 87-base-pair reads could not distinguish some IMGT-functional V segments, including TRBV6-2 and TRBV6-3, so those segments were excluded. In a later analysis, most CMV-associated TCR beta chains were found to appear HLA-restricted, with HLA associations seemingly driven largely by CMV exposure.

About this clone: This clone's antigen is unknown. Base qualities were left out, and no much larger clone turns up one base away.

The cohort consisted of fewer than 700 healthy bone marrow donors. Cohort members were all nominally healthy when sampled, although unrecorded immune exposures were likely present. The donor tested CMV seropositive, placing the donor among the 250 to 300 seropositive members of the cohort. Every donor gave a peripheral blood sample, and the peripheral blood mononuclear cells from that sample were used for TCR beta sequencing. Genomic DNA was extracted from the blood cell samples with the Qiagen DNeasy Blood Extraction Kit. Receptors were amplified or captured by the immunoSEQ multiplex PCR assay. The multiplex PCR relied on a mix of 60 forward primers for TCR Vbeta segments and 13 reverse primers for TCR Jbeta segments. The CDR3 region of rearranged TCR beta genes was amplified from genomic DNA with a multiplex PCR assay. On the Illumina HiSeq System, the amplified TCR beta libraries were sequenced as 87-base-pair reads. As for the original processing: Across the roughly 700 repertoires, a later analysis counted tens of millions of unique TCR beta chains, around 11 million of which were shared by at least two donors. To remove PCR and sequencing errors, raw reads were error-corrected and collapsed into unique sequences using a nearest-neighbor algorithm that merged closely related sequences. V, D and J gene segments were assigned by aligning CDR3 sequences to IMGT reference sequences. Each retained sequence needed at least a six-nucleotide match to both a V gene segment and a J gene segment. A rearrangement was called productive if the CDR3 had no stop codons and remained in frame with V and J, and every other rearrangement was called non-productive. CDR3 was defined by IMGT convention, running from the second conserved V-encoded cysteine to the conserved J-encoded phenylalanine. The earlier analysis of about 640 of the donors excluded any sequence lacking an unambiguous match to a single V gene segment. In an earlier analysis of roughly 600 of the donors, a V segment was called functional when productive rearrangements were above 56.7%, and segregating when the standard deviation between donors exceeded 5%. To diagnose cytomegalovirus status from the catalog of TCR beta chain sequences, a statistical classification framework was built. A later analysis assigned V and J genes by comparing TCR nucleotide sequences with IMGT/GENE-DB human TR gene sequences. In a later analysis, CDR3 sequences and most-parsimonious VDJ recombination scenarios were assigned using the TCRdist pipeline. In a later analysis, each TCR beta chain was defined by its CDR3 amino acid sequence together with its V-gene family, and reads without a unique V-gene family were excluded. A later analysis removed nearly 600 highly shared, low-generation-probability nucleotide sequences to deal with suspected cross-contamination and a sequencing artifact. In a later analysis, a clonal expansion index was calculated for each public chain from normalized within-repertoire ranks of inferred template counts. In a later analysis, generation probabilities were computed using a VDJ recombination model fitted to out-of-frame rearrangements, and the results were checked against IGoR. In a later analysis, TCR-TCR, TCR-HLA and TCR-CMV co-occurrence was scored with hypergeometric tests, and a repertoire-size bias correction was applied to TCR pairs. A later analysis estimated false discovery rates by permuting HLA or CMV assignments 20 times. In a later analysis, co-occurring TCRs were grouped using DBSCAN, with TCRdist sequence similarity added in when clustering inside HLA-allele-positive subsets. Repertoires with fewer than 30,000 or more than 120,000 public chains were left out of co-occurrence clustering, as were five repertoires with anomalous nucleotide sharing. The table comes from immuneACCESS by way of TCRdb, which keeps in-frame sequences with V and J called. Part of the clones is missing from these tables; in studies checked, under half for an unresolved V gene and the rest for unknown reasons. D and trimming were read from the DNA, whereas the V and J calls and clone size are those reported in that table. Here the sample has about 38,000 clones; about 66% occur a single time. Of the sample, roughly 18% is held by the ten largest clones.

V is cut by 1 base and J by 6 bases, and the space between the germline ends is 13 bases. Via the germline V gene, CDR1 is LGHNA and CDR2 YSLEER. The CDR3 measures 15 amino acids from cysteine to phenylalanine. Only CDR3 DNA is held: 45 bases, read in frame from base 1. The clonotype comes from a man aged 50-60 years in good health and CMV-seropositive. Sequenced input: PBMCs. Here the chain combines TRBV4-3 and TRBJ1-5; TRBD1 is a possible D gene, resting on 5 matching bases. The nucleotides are TGCGCCAGCAGCCAAGTCCCCGGGGGGGGTCAGCCCCAGCATTTT. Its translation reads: CASSQVPGGGQPQHF.